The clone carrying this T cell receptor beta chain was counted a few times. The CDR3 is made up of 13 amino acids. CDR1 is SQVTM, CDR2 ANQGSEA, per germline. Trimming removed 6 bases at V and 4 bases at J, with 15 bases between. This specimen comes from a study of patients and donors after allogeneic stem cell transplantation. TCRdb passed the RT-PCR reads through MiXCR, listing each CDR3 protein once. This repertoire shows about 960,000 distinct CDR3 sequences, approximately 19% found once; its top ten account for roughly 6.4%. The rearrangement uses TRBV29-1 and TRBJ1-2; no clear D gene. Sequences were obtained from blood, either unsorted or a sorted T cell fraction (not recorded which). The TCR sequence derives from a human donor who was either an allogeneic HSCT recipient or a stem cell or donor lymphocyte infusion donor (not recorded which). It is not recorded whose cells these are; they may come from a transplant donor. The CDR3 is CSVASGAIYGYTF. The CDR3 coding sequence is TGCAGCGTGGCCTCTGGAGCAATCTATGGCTACACCTTC.